This is a list of T cell receptor beta chains from one sample in a study of human T cells and chemical hapten exposure. MiXCR was run by TCRdb on the RACE reads, yielding one entry per CDR3 protein. The sample lists 240,000 or so distinct CDR3 sequences; approximately 8.6% were seen once. This sample comprised whole blood, obtained in connection with sensitization to the hapten diphenylcyclopropenone (DPC). Receptors were obtained from a woman between 40 and 50 years old with alopecia areata. Some clones in this sample may be carry-over from other donors' samples. CDR3s include the opening cysteine and the closing phenylalanine or tryptophan. Fields, in order: CDR3 protein, CDR3 DNA, J gene, clone size, V gene, D gene. The D gene is left open where the match is weak. Some rows mark clone size as missing; the rest say once, few, many or name a class of expanded clone.

CDR3 protein: CSARAEREGFNEQFF
CDR3 DNA: TGCAGTGCTAGAGCCGAGCGGGAGGGGTTCAATGAGCAGTTCTTC
J gene: TRBJ2-1
clone size: few
V gene: TRBV20-1
D gene: TRBD2

CDR3 protein: CASSIRPEVPQPGFFF
CDR3 DNA: TGTGCCAGCAGCATAAGACCCGAGGTCCCGCAGCCCGGGTTCTTCTTC
J gene: TRBJ1-2
clone size: few
V gene: TRBV28
D gene: -

CDR3 protein: CASSLKRLETQYF
CDR3 DNA: TGCGCCAGCAGCTTGAAAAGGTTGGAGACCCAGTACTTC
J gene: TRBJ2-5
clone size: -
V gene: TRBV5-1
D gene: -

CDR3 protein: CSARDRSLVWGTDTQYF
CDR3 DNA: TGCAGTGCTAGAGACCGCTCACTAGTTTGGGGCACAGATACGCAGTATTTT
J gene: TRBJ2-3
clone size: -
V gene: TRBV20-1
D gene: -

CDR3 protein: CASSRLGLDTYEQYF
CDR3 DNA: TGTGCCAGCTCACGCCTTGGACTAGACACCTACGAGCAGTACTTC
J gene: TRBJ2-7
clone size: few
V gene: TRBV18
D gene: TRBD2

CDR3 protein: CASSQGDFRNSPLHF
CDR3 DNA: TGTGCCAGCAGCCAAGGGGATTTCAGGAATTCACCCCTCCACTTT
J gene: TRBJ1-6
clone size: -
V gene: TRBV3-1
D gene: -

CDR3 protein: CASSLTAMNTEAFF
CDR3 DNA: TGTGCCAGCAGCTTAACAGCCATGAACACTGAAGCTTTCTTT
J gene: TRBJ1-1
clone size: -
V gene: TRBV11-3
D gene: -

CDR3 protein: CASSATGGAETQYF
CDR3 DNA: TGTGCCAGCAGCGCGACAGGGGGCGCGGAGACCCAGTACTTC
J gene: TRBJ2-5
clone size: few
V gene: TRBV9
D gene: TRBD1

CDR3 protein: CSAEAPMNTEAFF
CDR3 DNA: TGCAGTGCCGAGGCCCCGATGAACACTGAAGCTTTCTTT
J gene: TRBJ1-1
clone size: few
V gene: TRBV20-1
D gene: -

CDR3 protein: CASSSAGRQAGDEKLFF
CDR3 DNA: TGCGCCAGCAGCTCCGCCGGCCGACAGGCCGGGGATGAAAAACTGTTTTTT
J gene: TRBJ1-4
clone size: many
V gene: TRBV5-1
D gene: -

CDR3 protein: CASSSWTGGEDGYTF
CDR3 DNA: TGTGCCAGCAGTTCGTGGACAGGGGGCGAGGATGGCTACACCTTC
J gene: TRBJ1-2
clone size: few
V gene: TRBV12-3/TRBV12-4
D gene: TRBD1

CDR3 protein: CSARARLNEQFF
CDR3 DNA: TGCAGTGCTAGAGCCCGGTTAAATGAGCAGTTCTTC
J gene: TRBJ2-1
clone size: -
V gene: TRBV20-1
D gene: -

CDR3 protein: CASSTVLSYNEQFF
CDR3 DNA: TGTGCCAGCAGCACGGTCCTTTCCTACAATGAGCAGTTCTTC
J gene: TRBJ2-1
clone size: few
V gene: TRBV25-1
D gene: -

CDR3 protein: CASSPQDRFYGYTF
CDR3 DNA: TGTGCCAGCAGCCCGCAGGACAGGTTCTATGGCTACACCTTC
J gene: TRBJ1-2
clone size: -
V gene: TRBV7-2
D gene: TRBD1

CDR3 protein: CASSQTSGRTDTQYF
CDR3 DNA: TGTGCCAGCAGCCAGACTAGCGGGAGAACGGATACGCAGTATTTT
J gene: TRBJ2-3
clone size: -
V gene: TRBV7-2
D gene: TRBD2

CDR3 protein: CASSLGQASTDTQYF
CDR3 DNA: TGCGCCAGCAGCTTGGGACAGGCTAGCACAGATACGCAGTATTTT
J gene: TRBJ2-3
clone size: -
V gene: TRBV5-1
D gene: -

CDR3 protein: CASRATSGFEGKTQYF
CDR3 DNA: TGTGCCAGCAGGGCGACTAGCGGGTTCGAGGGGAAGACCCAGTACTTC
J gene: TRBJ2-5
clone size: few
V gene: TRBV6-1
D gene: TRBD2

CDR3 protein: CASSLTGSFVEQFF
CDR3 DNA: TGTGCCAGCAGTTTAACCGGGAGTTTTGTCGAGCAGTTCTTC
J gene: TRBJ2-1
clone size: -
V gene: TRBV12-3/TRBV12-4
D gene: -

CDR3 protein: CASRQGNMVAFF
CDR3 DNA: TGTGCCTCCAGACAGGGGAATATGGTTGCTTTCTTT
J gene: TRBJ1-1
clone size: -
V gene: TRBV28
D gene: TRBD1

CDR3 protein: CASQTSGGSYEQYF
CDR3 DNA: TGTGCCAGCCAGACTAGCGGGGGCTCCTACGAGCAGTACTTC
J gene: TRBJ2-7
clone size: few
V gene: TRBV6-6
D gene: TRBD2

CDR3 protein: CASMQGAKNIQYF
CDR3 DNA: TGTGCCAGCATGCAGGGGGCCAAAAACATTCAGTACTTC
J gene: TRBJ2-4
clone size: few
V gene: TRBV28
D gene: -

CDR3 protein: CASSSQAGVPYNEQFF
CDR3 DNA: TGTGCCAGCAGTTCTCAAGCGGGAGTCCCCTACAATGAGCAGTTCTTC
J gene: TRBJ2-1
clone size: few
V gene: TRBV6-5
D gene: TRBD2

CDR3 protein: CASSLEGLIQGLNTEAFF
CDR3 DNA: TGCGCCAGCAGCTTGGAGGGACTAATACAGGGGCTGAACACTGAAGCTTTCTTT
J gene: TRBJ1-1
clone size: few
V gene: TRBV5-1
D gene: TRBD1

CDR3 protein: CASTRDRRDTGELFF
CDR3 DNA: TGTGCCAGCACGCGGGACAGGCGGGACACCGGGGAGCTGTTTTTT
J gene: TRBJ2-2
clone size: few
V gene: TRBV9
D gene: TRBD1

CDR3 protein: CASSQGLGPYEQYF
CDR3 DNA: TGCGCCAGCAGCCAAGGACTGGGCCCTTACGAGCAGTACTTC
J gene: TRBJ2-7
clone size: many
V gene: TRBV4-1
D gene: -

CDR3 protein: CATSGQTGLSYNEQFF
CDR3 DNA: TGTGCCACCAGTGGCCAGACAGGGCTTTCCTACAATGAGCAGTTCTTC
J gene: TRBJ2-1
clone size: many
V gene: TRBV24-1
D gene: TRBD1

CDR3 protein: CASSYREFRELFF
CDR3 DNA: TGTGCCAGCAGTTACAGGGAGTTCCGGGAGCTGTTTTTT
J gene: TRBJ2-2
clone size: few
V gene: TRBV6-2/TRBV6-3
D gene: -

CDR3 protein: CASSSSVFSGRSDEQFF
CDR3 DNA: TGTGCCAGCAGTTCCTCCGTCTTTAGCGGGAGGTCCGATGAGCAGTTCTTC
J gene: TRBJ2-1
clone size: -
V gene: TRBV12-3/TRBV12-4
D gene: TRBD2

CDR3 protein: CASSQGVLINEQFF
CDR3 DNA: TGCGCCAGCAGCCAGGGGGTTCTTATAAATGAGCAGTTCTTC
J gene: TRBJ2-1
clone size: -
V gene: TRBV4-3
D gene: -

CDR3 protein: CASSEGQGATNEKLFF
CDR3 DNA: TGTGCCAGCAGCGAGGGACAGGGTGCAACTAATGAAAAACTGTTTTTT
J gene: TRBJ1-4
clone size: few
V gene: TRBV9
D gene: TRBD1

CDR3 protein: CASSRGGLSYEQYF
CDR3 DNA: TGCGCCAGCAGCCGGGGGGGCCTCTCCTACGAGCAGTACTTC
J gene: TRBJ2-7
clone size: many
V gene: TRBV5-1
D gene: TRBD2

CDR3 protein: CASSQGLETQYF
CDR3 DNA: TGTGCCAGCAGTCAGGGGTTGGAGACCCAGTACTTC
J gene: TRBJ2-5
clone size: few
V gene: TRBV27
D gene: -

CDR3 protein: CASSPTQTDSGNTIYF
CDR3 DNA: TGTGCCAGCAGTCCGACTCAGACAGACTCTGGAAACACCATATATTTT
J gene: TRBJ1-3
clone size: -
V gene: TRBV12-3/TRBV12-4
D gene: -

CDR3 protein: CASSLSRQGETQYF
CDR3 DNA: TGTGCCAGCAGTTTATCCCGACAGGGAGAGACCCAGTACTTC
J gene: TRBJ2-5
clone size: few
V gene: TRBV27
D gene: TRBD1

CDR3 protein: CASNLQTGGASGYTF
CDR3 DNA: TGTGCCAGCAACCTCCAGACAGGGGGCGCGTCGGGCTACACCTTC
J gene: TRBJ1-2
clone size: many
V gene: TRBV2
D gene: TRBD1

CDR3 protein: CSAQESYEQYF
CDR3 DNA: TGCAGCGCTCAGGAATCCTACGAGCAGTACTTC
J gene: TRBJ2-7
clone size: -
V gene: TRBV29-1
D gene: -

CDR3 protein: CASSLLAGGEQYF
CDR3 DNA: TGTGCCAGCAGCCTTTTAGCGGGAGGGGAGCAGTACTTC
J gene: TRBJ2-7
clone size: -
V gene: TRBV3-1
D gene: TRBD2

CDR3 protein: CASSPQGVFYNEQFF
CDR3 DNA: TGTGCCAGCAGTCCCCAGGGAGTTTTCTACAATGAGCAGTTCTTC
J gene: TRBJ2-1
clone size: -
V gene: TRBV6-5
D gene: -

CDR3 protein: CSARDSTGEANYGYTF
CDR3 DNA: TGCAGTGCTAGAGACTCAACAGGAGAAGCTAACTATGGCTACACCTTC
J gene: TRBJ1-2
clone size: few
V gene: TRBV20-1
D gene: -

CDR3 protein: CAISTGQPNQPQHF
CDR3 DNA: TGTGCCATCAGCACGGGACAGCCCAATCAGCCCCAGCATTTT
J gene: TRBJ1-5
clone size: -
V gene: TRBV10-3
D gene: TRBD1

CDR3 protein: CSAVHSNQPQHF
CDR3 DNA: TGCAGTGCAGTCCACAGCAATCAGCCCCAGCATTTT
J gene: TRBJ1-5
clone size: few
V gene: TRBV20-1
D gene: -

CDR3 protein: CASSYSGTSGKEYF
CDR3 DNA: TGTGCCAGCAGTTACTCGGGGACTAGCGGGAAGGAGTACTTC
J gene: TRBJ2-7
clone size: -
V gene: TRBV6-2/TRBV6-3
D gene: TRBD2

CDR3 protein: CASSLAGQQFSGNTIYF
CDR3 DNA: TGTGCCAGCAGTTTAGCTGGACAGCAATTCTCTGGAAACACCATATATTTT
J gene: TRBJ1-3
clone size: few
V gene: TRBV12-3/TRBV12-4
D gene: -

CDR3 protein: CAWSPTEGSPLHF
CDR3 DNA: TGTGCCTGGAGTCCGACGGAGGGCTCACCCCTCCACTTT
J gene: TRBJ1-6
clone size: many
V gene: TRBV30
D gene: -

CDR3 protein: CASTPAGAFGTEAFF
CDR3 DNA: TGTGCCAGCACCCCGGCAGGGGCGTTTGGCACTGAAGCTTTCTTT
J gene: TRBJ1-1
clone size: -
V gene: TRBV27
D gene: -

CDR3 protein: CASTLSGQASYEQYF
CDR3 DNA: TGTGCCAGCACCCTCTCAGGACAGGCGTCCTACGAGCAGTACTTC
J gene: TRBJ2-7
clone size: few
V gene: TRBV12-3/TRBV12-4
D gene: TRBD1

CDR3 protein: CVSSPRTTIRNEQFF
CDR3 DNA: TGTGTCAGTAGTCCCCGAACTACTATACGGAATGAGCAGTTCTTC
J gene: TRBJ2-1
clone size: -
V gene: TRBV19
D gene: -

CDR3 protein: CASSPTGGYYEQYF
CDR3 DNA: TGTGCCAGCAGCCCGACAGGGGGCTACTACGAGCAGTACTTC
J gene: TRBJ2-7
clone size: -
V gene: TRBV6-5
D gene: TRBD1

CDR3 protein: CASSKQGEAFF
CDR3 DNA: TGTGCCAGCAGTAAACAGGGTGAAGCTTTCTTT
J gene: TRBJ1-1
clone size: few
V gene: TRBV5-4
D gene: -

CDR3 protein: CASSRPPYGYTF
CDR3 DNA: TGTGCCAGCAGCCGTCCCCCATATGGCTACACCTTC
J gene: TRBJ1-2
clone size: many
V gene: TRBV7-2
D gene: -

CDR3 protein: CAIRPGLDLETQYF
CDR3 DNA: TGTGCCATCAGGCCGGGACTAGACTTGGAGACCCAGTACTTC
J gene: TRBJ2-5
clone size: few
V gene: TRBV10-3
D gene: TRBD2

CDR3 protein: CASRTGGTYEQYF
CDR3 DNA: TGTGCCAGCAGAACGGGCGGGACCTACGAGCAGTACTTC
J gene: TRBJ2-7
clone size: -
V gene: TRBV6-5
D gene: -

CDR3 protein: CASSPEVFTDTQYF
CDR3 DNA: TGTGCCAGCTCCCCCGAGGTCTTCACAGATACGCAGTATTTT
J gene: TRBJ2-3
clone size: -
V gene: TRBV7-6
D gene: -

CDR3 protein: CSASDWTGNTEAFF
CDR3 DNA: TGCAGTGCTAGTGACTGGACAGGGAACACTGAAGCTTTCTTT
J gene: TRBJ1-1
clone size: few
V gene: TRBV20-1
D gene: TRBD1

CDR3 protein: CASSQDSGTSYNEQFF
CDR3 DNA: TGTGCCAGCAGCCAAGATAGCGGGACTTCCTACAATGAGCAGTTCTTC
J gene: TRBJ2-1
clone size: few
V gene: TRBV3-1
D gene: TRBD2

CDR3 protein: CASSQDLGDRVGGTDTQYF
CDR3 DNA: TGTGCCAGCAGCCAAGATTTGGGGGACAGGGTAGGGGGCACAGATACGCAGTATTTT
J gene: TRBJ2-3
clone size: few
V gene: TRBV4-2
D gene: TRBD1

CDR3 protein: CASSGERAYNEQFF
CDR3 DNA: TGTGCCAGCAGCGGCGAGCGGGCATACAATGAGCAGTTCTTC
J gene: TRBJ2-1
clone size: many
V gene: TRBV11-2
D gene: -

CDR3 protein: CASPPPAGNEAFF
CDR3 DNA: TGTGCCAGCCCTCCCCCCGCCGGGAATGAAGCTTTCTTT
J gene: TRBJ1-1
clone size: few
V gene: TRBV6-6
D gene: -

CDR3 protein: CASRDVVRNSPLHF
CDR3 DNA: TGTGCCAGCAGGGACGTGGTGCGAAATTCACCCCTCCACTTT
J gene: TRBJ1-6
clone size: -
V gene: TRBV12-3/TRBV12-4
D gene: -

CDR3 protein: CASSLWDLTGELFF
CDR3 DNA: TGCGCCAGCAGCTTATGGGACCTCACCGGGGAGCTGTTTTTT
J gene: TRBJ2-2
clone size: -
V gene: TRBV5-1
D gene: -